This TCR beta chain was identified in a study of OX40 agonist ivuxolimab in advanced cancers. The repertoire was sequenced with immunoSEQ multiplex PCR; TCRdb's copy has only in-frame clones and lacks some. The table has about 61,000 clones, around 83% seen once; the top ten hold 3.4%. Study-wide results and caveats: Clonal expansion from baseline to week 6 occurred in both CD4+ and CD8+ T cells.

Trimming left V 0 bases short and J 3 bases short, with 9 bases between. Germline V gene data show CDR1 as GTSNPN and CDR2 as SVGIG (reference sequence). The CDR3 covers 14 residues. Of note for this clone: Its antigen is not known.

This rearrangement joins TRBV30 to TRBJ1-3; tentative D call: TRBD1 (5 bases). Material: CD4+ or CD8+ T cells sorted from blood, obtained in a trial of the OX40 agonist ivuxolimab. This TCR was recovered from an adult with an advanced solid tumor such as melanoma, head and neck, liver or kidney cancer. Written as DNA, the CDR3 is TGTGCCTGGAGTGTGGGGCAGGTTGGAAACACCATATATTTT. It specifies CAWSVGQVGNTIYF.